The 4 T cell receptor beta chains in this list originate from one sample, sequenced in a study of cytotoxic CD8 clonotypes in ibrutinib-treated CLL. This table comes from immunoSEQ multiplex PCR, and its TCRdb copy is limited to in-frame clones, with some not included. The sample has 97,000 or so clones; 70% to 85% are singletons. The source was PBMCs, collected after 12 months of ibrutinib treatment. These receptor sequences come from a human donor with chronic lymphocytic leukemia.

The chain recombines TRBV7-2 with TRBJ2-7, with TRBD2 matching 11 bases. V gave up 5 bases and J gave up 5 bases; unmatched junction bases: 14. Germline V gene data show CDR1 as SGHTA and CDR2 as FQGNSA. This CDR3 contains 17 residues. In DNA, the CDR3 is TGTGCCAGCAGCATCGGACTAGCGGGTCCAACCGGGGACGAGCAGTACTTC. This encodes CASSIGLAGPTGDEQYF.

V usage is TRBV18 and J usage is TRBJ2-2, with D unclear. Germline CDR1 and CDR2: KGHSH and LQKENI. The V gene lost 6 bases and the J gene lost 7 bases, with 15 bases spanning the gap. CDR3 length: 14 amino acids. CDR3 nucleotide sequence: TGTGCCAGCTCGCCGACCTCCTTAGGCGGGGAGCTGTTTTTT. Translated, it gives CASSPTSLGGELFF.

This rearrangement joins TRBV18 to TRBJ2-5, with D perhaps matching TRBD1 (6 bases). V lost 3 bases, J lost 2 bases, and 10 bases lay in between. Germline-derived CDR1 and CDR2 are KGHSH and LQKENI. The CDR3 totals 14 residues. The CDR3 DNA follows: TGTGCCAGCTCACCGACTGGACAGCAAGAGACCCAGTACTTC. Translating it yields CASSPTGQQETQYF.

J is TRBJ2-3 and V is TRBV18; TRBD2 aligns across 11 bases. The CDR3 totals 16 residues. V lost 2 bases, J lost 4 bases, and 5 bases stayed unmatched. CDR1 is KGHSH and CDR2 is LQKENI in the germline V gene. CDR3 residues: CASSPIAGGPADTQYF. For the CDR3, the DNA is TGTGCCAGCTCACCAATAGCGGGGGGGCCCGCAGATACGCAGTATTTT.